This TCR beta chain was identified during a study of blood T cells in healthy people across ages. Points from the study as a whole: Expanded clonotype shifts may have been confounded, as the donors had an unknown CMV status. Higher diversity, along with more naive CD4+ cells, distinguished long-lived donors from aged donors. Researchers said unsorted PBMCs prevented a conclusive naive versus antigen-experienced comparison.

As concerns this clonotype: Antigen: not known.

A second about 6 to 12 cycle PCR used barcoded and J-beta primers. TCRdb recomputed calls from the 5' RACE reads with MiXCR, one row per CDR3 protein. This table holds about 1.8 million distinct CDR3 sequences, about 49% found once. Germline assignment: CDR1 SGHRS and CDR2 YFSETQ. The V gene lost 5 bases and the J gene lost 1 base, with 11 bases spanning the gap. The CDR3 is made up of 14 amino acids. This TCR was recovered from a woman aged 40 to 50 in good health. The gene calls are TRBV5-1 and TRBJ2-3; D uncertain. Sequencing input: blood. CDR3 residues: CASRVVSGTDTQYF. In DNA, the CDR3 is TGCGCCAGCAGGGTAGTCAGCGGCACAGATACGCAGTATTTT.